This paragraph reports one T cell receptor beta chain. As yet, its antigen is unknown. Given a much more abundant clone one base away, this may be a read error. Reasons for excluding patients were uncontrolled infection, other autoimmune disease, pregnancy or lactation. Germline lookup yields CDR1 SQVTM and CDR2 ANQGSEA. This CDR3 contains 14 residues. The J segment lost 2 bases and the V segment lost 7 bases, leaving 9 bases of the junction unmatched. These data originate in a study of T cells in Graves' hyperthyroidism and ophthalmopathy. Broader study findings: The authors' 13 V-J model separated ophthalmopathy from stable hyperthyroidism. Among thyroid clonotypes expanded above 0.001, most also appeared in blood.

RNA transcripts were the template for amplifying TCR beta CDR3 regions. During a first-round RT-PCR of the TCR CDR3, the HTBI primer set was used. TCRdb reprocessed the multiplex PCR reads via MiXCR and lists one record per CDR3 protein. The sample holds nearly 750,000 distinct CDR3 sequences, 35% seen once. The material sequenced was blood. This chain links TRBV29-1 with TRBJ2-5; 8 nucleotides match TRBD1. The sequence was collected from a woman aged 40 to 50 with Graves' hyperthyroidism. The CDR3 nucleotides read TGCAGCGGACGGGACAGGAGGCAACAAGAGACCCAGTACTTC. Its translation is CSGRDRRQQETQYF.